This T cell receptor (beta chain) was obtained from a study of spatial heterogeneity in lung cancer (dated by TCRdb to the late 2010s). About the full investigation: Beta-chain transcripts were consistently detected in greater numbers than alpha-chain transcripts, which likely reflected higher beta-chain transcript abundance. The study linked features of the TCR repertoire to counts of nonsynonymous mutations, which were determined by whole-exome sequencing of tumor tissue. In tumor regions, TCR transcript counts showed a strong correlation with a T cell transcriptional module score from matched bulk RNA-seq. In the raw uncorrected reads, each unique combination of TCR and UMI appeared more than ten times on average. In non-small cell lung cancer, the study quantitatively compared TCR alpha and beta repertoires across several tumor regions, matched nontumor lung, and blood. Both alpha and beta chains were TCR-sequenced in around 220 tumor regions, approximately 64 matched nontumor lung samples and 45 to 60 PBMC samples obtained at surgery. On the study overall, not on this receptor specifically: Estimated TCR-seq coverage of tumor T cells was only about 7.2% for alpha chains and 13% for beta chains. The tumor nonsynonymous mutation count correlated with the number of expanded alpha and beta TCRs within the tumor. Additional single-cell paired TCR alpha and beta sequencing was considered necessary to confirm, at a functional level, the hypothesis that regional TCRs recognize regional mutations. The count of ubiquitous expanded TCRs correlated with the count of ubiquitous nonsynonymous mutations, and the count of regional expanded TCRs correlated with the count of regional nonsynonymous mutations.

The time point tag for this specimen amounts to: sample taken at primary tumor resection. The donors were about 71 patients from the lung TRACERx cohort who had early-stage, untreated non-small cell lung cancer. Whole RNA extracted from tumor and nontumor lung tissue, or from cryopreserved PBMC samples, was used for TCR sequencing without cell sorting. Only patients with enough RNA available from two or more tumor regions were chosen for TCR sequencing. Before selection, tumor and adjacent nontumor lung specimens were reviewed by a lung pathologist. Library construction relied on 5' RACE. Sequencing took place on a NextSeq 500. The TCR library protocol attached a unique molecular identifier to each TCR cDNA molecule to allow correction of PCR and sequencing errors. The original methods were these. Decombinator tools were used for TCR identification, UMI-based error correction and CDR3 extraction. TCRs above a frequency of 2 per 1,000, corresponding to the top 1% of the tumor frequency distribution, were defined as expanded. Expanded tumor TCRs were classed as regional if statistically deemed absent (corrected P<0.05) from at least one tumor region, otherwise ubiquitous. Renyi diversity was computed with the R vegan package after each repertoire had been subsampled 100 times to 5,000 TCRs. To build CDR3 similarity networks, amino acid triplet string-kernel similarity was used, and CDR3s were connected when their pairwise similarity was above 0.82. The raw public data were reprocessed by TCRdb itself: fastp quality trimming at Q25, MiXCR clonotype calling, in-frame beta chains only. Merged by CDR3 protein, the rows form single entries marked with the most common genes and DNA. TCRdb's processing, not the authors' own work, is the source of the V and J calls. The sample contains roughly 17,000 distinct CDR3 sequences, roughly a tenth of them found a single time. The leading ten clones occupy 20% to 25% of the sample.

This clonotype was detected only a few times. The clone's antigen remains unknown. Base quality data are lacking; no much larger clone is found one base away. This beta chain is an unintended read in a library built for alpha chains; its size means little. The clonotype was recovered from a female donor with early-stage non-small cell lung cancer. Sequences were derived from lung tumor tissue, sampled at surgery.

The DNA sequence is TGTGCCAGCAGCCCCCATGAGGGGGTCTACGAGCAGTACTTC. Translated, this is CASSPHEGVYEQYF. The chain couples TRBV7-2 to TRBJ2-7; a tentative D call is TRBD1 (6 bases match). The germline V gene provides CDR1 SGHTA and CDR2 FQGNSA. V and J lose 5 bases and 3 bases, and a span of 14 bases separates them. The CDR3 runs 14 residues from the cysteine to the phenylalanine. Kept here is only the CDR3 DNA, which spans 42 bases and is read in frame from base 1.